Listed below are T cell receptor beta chains from one sample, sequenced in a study of prognosis after radiotherapy for stage I lung cancer. In TCRdb, the multiplex PCR reads were re-called with MiXCR into one record per CDR3 protein. The table has some 38,000 distinct CDR3 sequences, around 24% seen once. The sequencing here drew on PBMCs, taken before or after stereotactic body radiation therapy (not recorded which). The source of these receptors is a donor aged 50 or older with non-small cell lung cancer. CDR3s include the opening cysteine and the closing phenylalanine or tryptophan. Fields, in order: clone size, D gene, J gene, V gene, CDR3 protein, CDR3 DNA. The D gene is left open where the match is weak. Where a row states a size, it is once, few, many or the class of an expanded clone; other rows omit it.

clone_size: many; d_call: -; j_call: TRBJ2-7; v_call: TRBV9; cdr3_aa: CASSVGGGNPGAGYEQYF; cdr3_nt: TGTGCCAGCAGCGTAGGTGGGGGGAACCCGGGAGCAGGGTACGAGCAGTACTTC
clone_size: -; d_call: -; j_call: TRBJ1-6; v_call: TRBV19; cdr3_aa: CASTSVGATGNSPLHF; cdr3_nt: TGTGCCAGTACCTCAGTGGGAGCCACGGGCAATTCACCCCTCCACTTT
clone_size: once; d_call: TRBD2; j_call: TRBJ2-2; v_call: TRBV20-1; cdr3_aa: CSARVFSGGPNTVELFF; cdr3_nt: TGCAGTGCTAGAGTATTTAGCGGGGGTCCGAACACCGTGGAGCTATTTTTT
clone_size: once; d_call: -; j_call: TRBJ2-6; v_call: TRBV9; cdr3_aa: CASSSHQSGANVLTF; cdr3_nt: TGTGCCAGCAGCTCCCATCAGTCTGGGGCCAACGTCCTGACTTTC
clone_size: many; d_call: -; j_call: TRBJ2-7; v_call: TRBV7-6; cdr3_aa: CASSPTSNPYEQYF; cdr3_nt: TGTGCCAGCAGCCCGACTAGTAACCCCTACGAGCAGTACTTC
clone_size: many; d_call: -; j_call: TRBJ1-1; v_call: TRBV28; cdr3_aa: CASSLEYEAFF; cdr3_nt: TGTGCCAGCAGTTTAGAATATGAAGCTTTCTTT
clone_size: many; d_call: -; j_call: TRBJ2-7; v_call: TRBV12-3/TRBV12-4; cdr3_aa: CASSTLYPYEQYF; cdr3_nt: TGTGCCAGCAGCACACTGTACCCCTACGAGCAGTACTTC
clone_size: -; d_call: TRBD1; j_call: TRBJ2-5; v_call: TRBV6-2/TRBV6-3; cdr3_aa: CASLTRGLQETQYF; cdr3_nt: TGTGCCAGCCTCACCAGGGGGCTACAAGAGACGCAGTACTTC
clone_size: many; d_call: -; j_call: TRBJ1-2; v_call: TRBV2; cdr3_aa: CASSGQTNYGYTF; cdr3_nt: TGTGCCAGCAGTGGACAGACTAACTATGGCTACACCTTC
clone_size: -; d_call: TRBD2; j_call: TRBJ2-7; v_call: TRBV5-4; cdr3_aa: CASSSTSGGADEQYF; cdr3_nt: TGTGCCAGCAGCTCTACTAGCGGGGGGGCCGACGAGCAGTACTTC
clone_size: few; d_call: TRBD1; j_call: TRBJ1-5; v_call: TRBV3-1; cdr3_aa: CTSSRDRGNQPQHF; cdr3_nt: TGTACCAGCAGCCGGGACAGGGGCAATCAGCCCCAGCATTTT
clone_size: many; d_call: TRBD2; j_call: TRBJ2-1; v_call: TRBV2; cdr3_aa: CASKAQWAGGQNF; cdr3_nt: TGTGCCTCCAAAGCCCAATGGGCGGGAGGACAAAACTTC
clone_size: few; d_call: -; j_call: TRBJ1-2; v_call: TRBV28; cdr3_aa: CASSLISGSGLYGYTF; cdr3_nt: TGTGCCAGCAGTTTAATTTCAGGGTCGGGTCTATATGGCTACACCTTC
clone_size: many; d_call: -; j_call: TRBJ1-2; v_call: TRBV18; cdr3_aa: CASPLGEVFIGYTF; cdr3_nt: TGTGCCAGCCCACTGGGGGAGGTTTTCATCGGCTACACCTTC
clone_size: many; d_call: -; j_call: TRBJ2-7; v_call: TRBV30; cdr3_aa: CAWSRPDRLFGYEQYF; cdr3_nt: TGTGCCTGGAGTCGCCCGGACCGACTTTTTGGGTACGAGCAGTACTTC
clone_size: many; d_call: -; j_call: TRBJ1-5; v_call: TRBV19; cdr3_aa: CASSIGRETNQPQHF; cdr3_nt: TGTGCCAGTAGTATAGGGCGGGAGACCAATCAGCCCCAGCATTTT
clone_size: many; d_call: -; j_call: TRBJ2-7; v_call: TRBV28; cdr3_aa: CASSLNKVEQYF; cdr3_nt: TGTGCCAGCAGTTTAAACAAGGTCGAGCAGTACTTC
clone_size: many; d_call: -; j_call: TRBJ2-7; v_call: TRBV3-1; cdr3_aa: CASSQGIIEQYF; cdr3_nt: TGTGCCAGCAGCCAAGGGATTATCGAGCAGTACTTC
clone_size: many; d_call: -; j_call: TRBJ1-6; v_call: TRBV27; cdr3_aa: CASGSVSPLHF; cdr3_nt: TGTGCCAGCGGGAGTGTTTCACCCCTCCACTTT
clone_size: many; d_call: -; j_call: TRBJ2-6; v_call: TRBV2; cdr3_aa: CASRQVTSGANVLTF; cdr3_nt: TGTGCCAGCCGACAGGTTACTTCTGGGGCCAACGTCCTGACTTTC
clone_size: many; d_call: -; j_call: TRBJ1-4; v_call: TRBV20-1; cdr3_aa: CSARPAGTNEKLFF; cdr3_nt: TGCAGTGCTAGACCCGCGGGGACTAATGAAAAACTGTTTTTT
clone_size: many; d_call: -; j_call: TRBJ2-5; v_call: TRBV20-1; cdr3_aa: CSASGLGGPEGETQYF; cdr3_nt: TGCAGTGCTAGTGGGTTGGGGGGGCCTGAGGGGGAGACCCAGTACTTC
clone_size: many; d_call: TRBD1; j_call: TRBJ1-6; v_call: TRBV5-1; cdr3_aa: CASSQSTGGISPLHF; cdr3_nt: TGCGCCAGCAGCCAGTCCACAGGGGGCATTTCACCCCTCCACTTT
clone_size: many; d_call: -; j_call: TRBJ1-2; v_call: TRBV3-1; cdr3_aa: CASSQEGGTRGYTF; cdr3_nt: TGTGCCAGCAGCCAAGAAGGGGGTACTCGGGGCTACACCTTC
clone_size: -; d_call: -; j_call: TRBJ1-2; v_call: TRBV7-9; cdr3_aa: CASSLGGRTDYGYTF; cdr3_nt: TGTGCCAGCAGCTTAGGTGGGCGGACGGACTATGGCTACACCTTC
clone_size: -; d_call: TRBD2; j_call: TRBJ2-3; v_call: TRBV19; cdr3_aa: CASSIDLKEGSGGTYTDTQYF; cdr3_nt: TGTGCCAGTAGTATAGATCTGAAAGAGGGTAGCGGGGGCACTTACACAGATACGCAGTATTTT
clone_size: many; d_call: TRBD1; j_call: TRBJ2-2; v_call: TRBV30; cdr3_aa: CARAGTDTGELFF; cdr3_nt: TGTGCCCGAGCCGGGACAGACACCGGGGAGCTGTTTTTT
clone_size: many; d_call: TRBD1; j_call: TRBJ2-1; v_call: TRBV5-1; cdr3_aa: CASSLRGTGGNNEQFF; cdr3_nt: TGCGCCAGCAGCTTGAGGGGGACAGGGGGCAACAATGAGCAGTTCTTC
clone_size: -; d_call: -; j_call: TRBJ2-3; v_call: TRBV9; cdr3_aa: CASSVEGGPTDTQYF; cdr3_nt: TGTGCCAGCAGTGTAGAGGGGGGCCCCACAGATACGCAGTATTTT
clone_size: -; d_call: TRBD2; j_call: TRBJ2-3; v_call: TRBV7-2; cdr3_aa: CVSGGDATDTQYF; cdr3_nt: TGTGTCAGCGGGGGGGACGCCACAGATACGCAGTATTTT
clone_size: many; d_call: -; j_call: TRBJ1-5; v_call: TRBV30; cdr3_aa: CAWSATRDQPQHF; cdr3_nt: TGTGCCTGGAGTGCCACAAGAGATCAGCCCCAGCATTTT
clone_size: many; d_call: TRBD1; j_call: TRBJ1-1; v_call: TRBV11-1; cdr3_aa: CASSSRQGAGTEAFF; cdr3_nt: TGTGCCAGCAGCTCCCGACAGGGGGCAGGCACTGAAGCTTTCTTT
clone_size: -; d_call: -; j_call: TRBJ1-5; v_call: TRBV28; cdr3_aa: CASSFRGPNQPQHF; cdr3_nt: TGTGCCAGCAGTTTTCGGGGGCCCAATCAGCCCCAGCATTTT
clone_size: many; d_call: -; j_call: TRBJ1-1; v_call: TRBV6-9; cdr3_aa: CASSWARRGNTEAFF; cdr3_nt: TGTGCCAGCAGTTGGGCAAGGAGGGGGAACACTGAAGCTTTCTTT
clone_size: many; d_call: -; j_call: TRBJ2-5; v_call: TRBV9; cdr3_aa: CASSPAGRREETQYF; cdr3_nt: TGTGCCAGCAGCCCCGCTGGGCGCCGGGAAGAGACCCAGTACTTC
clone_size: many; d_call: TRBD1; j_call: TRBJ1-5; v_call: TRBV19; cdr3_aa: CASSRGQANNQPQHF; cdr3_nt: TGTGCCAGTAGTCGTGGACAGGCAAACAATCAGCCCCAGCATTTT